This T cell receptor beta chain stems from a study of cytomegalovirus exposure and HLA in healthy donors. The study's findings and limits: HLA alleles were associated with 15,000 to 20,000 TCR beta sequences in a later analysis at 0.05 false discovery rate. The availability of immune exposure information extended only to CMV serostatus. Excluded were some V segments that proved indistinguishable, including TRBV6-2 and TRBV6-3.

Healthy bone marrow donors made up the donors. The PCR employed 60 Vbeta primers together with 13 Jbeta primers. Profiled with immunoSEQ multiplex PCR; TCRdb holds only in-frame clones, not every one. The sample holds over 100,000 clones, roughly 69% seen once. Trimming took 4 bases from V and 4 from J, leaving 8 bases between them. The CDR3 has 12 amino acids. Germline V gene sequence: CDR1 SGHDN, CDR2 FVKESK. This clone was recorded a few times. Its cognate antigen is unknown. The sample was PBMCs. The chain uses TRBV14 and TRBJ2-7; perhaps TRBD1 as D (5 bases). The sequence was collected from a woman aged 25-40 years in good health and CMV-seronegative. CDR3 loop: CASSLDRYEQYF. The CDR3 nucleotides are TGTGCCAGCAGCCTCGACAGATACGAGCAGTACTTC.